A selection of T cell receptor beta chains follows, all from one sample in a study of blood T cells in healthy people across ages. TCRdb independently ran MiXCR on the 5' RACE reads; one entry per CDR3 protein. The sample includes 650,000 to 1,000,000 distinct CDR3 sequences, around 36% of them seen just once. The specimen sequenced was blood. These receptors were taken from a man younger than 30 in good health. Each CDR3 is given with its conserved first and last residue. The order of the fields is D gene, J gene, clone size, V gene, CDR3 protein, CDR3 DNA. The D gene is left open where the match is weak. Expanded clones are given a class, and other clones once, few, many or no size at all.

D: NA; J: TRBJ2-1; size: NA; V: TRBV7-8; CDR3: CASSRHGGPLVNEQFF; DNA: TGTGCCAGCAGCCGCCACGGGGGACCATTGGTCAATGAGCAGTTCTTC
D: NA; J: TRBJ2-2; size: few; V: TRBV4-1; CDR3: CASSPPGHRTRTNTGELFF; DNA: TGCGCCAGCAGCCCCCCGGGCCATCGGACTCGAACGAACACCGGGGAGCTGTTTTTT
D: TRBD2; J: TRBJ2-3; size: NA; V: TRBV11-2; CDR3: CASSPTPAGGSGDTQYF; DNA: TGTGCCAGCAGCCCCACGCCAGCGGGGGGTTCTGGGGATACGCAGTATTTT
D: NA; J: TRBJ1-5; size: few; V: TRBV20-1; CDR3: CSARGGSSSNQPQHF; DNA: TGCAGTGCTAGAGGGGGCAGCTCTAGCAATCAGCCCCAGCATTTT
D: TRBD2; J: TRBJ2-3; size: NA; V: TRBV3-1; CDR3: CASRSSGGNTDTQYF; DNA: TGTGCCAGCAGATCTAGCGGGGGGAACACAGATACGCAGTATTTT
D: NA; J: TRBJ1-3; size: NA; V: TRBV4-1; CDR3: CASSQDLWTVSGNTIYF; DNA: TGCGCCAGCAGCCAAGATCTGTGGACAGTCTCTGGAAACACCATATATTTT
D: TRBD2; J: TRBJ2-7; size: once; V: TRBV20-1; CDR3: CSATRLAGGGYEQYF; DNA: TGCAGTGCTACCCGACTAGCGGGGGGAGGCTACGAGCAGTACTTC
D: NA; J: TRBJ1-1; size: NA; V: TRBV4-1; CDR3: CVSSQENPGLTNTEAFF; DNA: TGCGTCAGCAGCCAAGAGAATCCGGGACTCACAAACACTGAAGCTTTCTTT
D: NA; J: TRBJ2-1; size: NA; V: TRBV11-2; CDR3: CASSFSPRQQETQFF; DNA: TGTGCCAGCAGCTTCAGCCCCAGGCAACAAGAGACCCAGTTCTTC
D: NA; J: TRBJ1-2; size: few; V: TRBV6-5; CDR3: CASSYGGGNRGYTF; DNA: TGTGCCAGCAGTTACGGAGGAGGGAATCGCGGCTACACCTTC
D: NA; J: TRBJ1-4; size: NA; V: TRBV12-3/TRBV12-4; CDR3: CASSFLASNEKLFF; DNA: TGTGCCAGCAGTTTTCTGGCTTCTAATGAAAAACTGTTTTTT
D: TRBD2; J: TRBJ2-1; size: few; V: TRBV6-1; CDR3: CASSAGRRGENEQFF; DNA: TGTGCCAGCAGTGCCGGGAGGCGTGGTGAAAATGAGCAGTTCTTC
D: NA; J: TRBJ1-2; size: NA; V: TRBV10-3; CDR3: CAISDRGVNYGYTF; DNA: TGTGCCATCAGTGACAGGGGAGTTAACTATGGCTACACCTTC
D: TRBD1; J: TRBJ2-7; size: few; V: TRBV3-1; CDR3: CASSHGQGHEQYF; DNA: TGTGCCAGCAGCCATGGACAGGGTCACGAGCAGTACTTC
D: TRBD2; J: TRBJ2-7; size: NA; V: TRBV10-3; CDR3: CASTGTSGNSYEQYF; DNA: TGTGCCAGCACCGGGACTAGCGGGAATTCCTACGAGCAGTACTTC
D: TRBD1; J: TRBJ1-5; size: few; V: TRBV20-1; CDR3: CSARDRYRGRAGNQPQHF; DNA: TGCAGTGCTAGAGATCGGTACAGGGGGCGAGCGGGCAATCAGCCCCAGCATTTT
D: NA; J: TRBJ1-1; size: few; V: TRBV25-1; CDR3: CASSEYGRGDTEAFF; DNA: TGTGCCAGCAGTGAATACGGCCGGGGTGACACTGAAGCTTTCTTT
D: NA; J: TRBJ2-2; size: NA; V: TRBV6-6; CDR3: CASRERSPGELFF; DNA: TGTGCCAGCAGAGAGCGCAGCCCCGGGGAGCTGTTTTTT
D: NA; J: TRBJ2-5; size: many; V: TRBV12-3/TRBV12-4; CDR3: CASSPASTPETQYF; DNA: TGTGCCAGCAGCCCTGCTAGCACTCCCGAGACCCAGTACTTC
D: TRBD1; J: TRBJ2-4; size: NA; V: TRBV9; CDR3: CASSGRTGGMGIQYF; DNA: TGTGCCAGCAGCGGCCGGACAGGGGGCATGGGCATTCAGTACTTC
D: TRBD1; J: TRBJ2-1; size: NA; V: TRBV29-1; CDR3: CSVADRAVYNEQFF; DNA: TGCAGCGTCGCTGACAGGGCAGTCTACAATGAGCAGTTCTTC
D: NA; J: TRBJ2-3; size: few; V: TRBV20-1; CDR3: CSARWRASTDTQYF; DNA: TGCAGTGCTAGGTGGAGGGCTAGCACAGATACGCAGTATTTT
D: NA; J: TRBJ1-2; size: few; V: TRBV7-2; CDR3: CASSLRLEGGYTF; DNA: TGTGCCAGCAGCTTAAGGCTTGAGGGGGGCTACACCTTC
D: TRBD1; J: TRBJ2-1; size: few; V: TRBV7-2; CDR3: CASSTRTGWVYEQFF; DNA: TGTGCCAGCAGCACGAGGACAGGGTGGGTTTATGAGCAGTTCTTC
D: NA; J: TRBJ2-2; size: NA; V: TRBV7-2; CDR3: CASSSGGELFF; DNA: TGTGCCAGCAGCTCGGGCGGGGAGCTGTTTTTT
D: NA; J: TRBJ1-5; size: few; V: TRBV4-2; CDR3: CASSQPGLINQPQHF; DNA: TGTGCCAGCAGCCAACCGGGCCTTATCAATCAGCCCCAGCATTTT
D: NA; J: TRBJ2-4; size: NA; V: TRBV7-3; CDR3: CASSQGLAYNEQYF; DNA: TGTGCCAGCAGCCAGGGACTGGCATACAATGAGCAGTACTTC
D: NA; J: TRBJ2-1; size: NA; V: TRBV7-3; CDR3: CASSLTGGTPYNEQFF; DNA: TGTGCCAGCAGCTTAACGGGCGGGACCCCTTACAATGAGCAGTTCTTC
D: TRBD1; J: TRBJ2-3; size: NA; V: TRBV7-2; CDR3: CASSFRDRGRDTQYF; DNA: TGTGCTAGCAGCTTCAGGGACAGGGGGCGAGATACGCAGTATTTT
D: NA; J: TRBJ2-3; size: NA; V: TRBV5-1; CDR3: CASSLGASAGANTDTQYF; DNA: TGCGCCAGCAGCTTGGGGGCATCGGCGGGGGCCAACACAGATACGCAGTATTTT
D: NA; J: TRBJ1-2; size: NA; V: TRBV4-3; CDR3: CASSQEVGQLNYGYTF; DNA: TGCGCCAGCAGCCAAGAAGTGGGGCAACTTAACTATGGCTACACCTTC
D: TRBD1; J: TRBJ2-1; size: many; V: TRBV12-3/TRBV12-4; CDR3: CASSLQGVVYNEQFF; DNA: TGTGCCAGCAGTTTGCAGGGGGTGGTCTACAATGAGCAGTTCTTC
D: TRBD2; J: TRBJ2-2; size: NA; V: TRBV7-3; CDR3: CASSSSGGRTGELFF; DNA: TGTGCCAGCAGCTCTAGCGGGGGACGCACCGGGGAGCTGTTTTTT
D: NA; J: TRBJ1-1; size: NA; V: TRBV28; CDR3: CASVLQGGGTEAFF; DNA: TGTGCCAGCGTGTTACAGGGAGGCGGCACTGAAGCTTTCTTT
D: TRBD1; J: TRBJ1-2; size: many; V: TRBV20-1; CDR3: CSARGTDYGYTF; DNA: TGCAGTGCTCGCGGGACAGACTATGGCTACACCTTC
D: NA; J: TRBJ2-2; size: many; V: TRBV12-3/TRBV12-4; CDR3: CASSFPPGELFF; DNA: TGTGCCAGCAGTTTCCCCCCCGGGGAGCTGTTTTTT
D: TRBD1; J: TRBJ1-5; size: many; V: TRBV4-2; CDR3: CASSQERGRGQPQHF; DNA: TGTGCCAGCAGCCAAGAGAGGGGGCGCGGTCAGCCCCAGCATTTT
D: TRBD1; J: TRBJ1-4; size: NA; V: TRBV20-1; CDR3: CSATGQNEKLFF; DNA: TGCAGTGCTACGGGACAGAATGAAAAACTGTTTTTT
D: NA; J: TRBJ2-2; size: NA; V: TRBV7-2; CDR3: CASSLARNGELFF; DNA: TGTGCCAGCAGCTTAGCTCGTAACGGGGAGCTGTTTTTT
D: NA; J: TRBJ1-1; size: many; V: TRBV4-1; CDR3: CASSLLRGNTEAFF; DNA: TGCGCCAGCAGCCTGTTACGGGGAAACACTGAAGCTTTCTTT
D: TRBD1; J: TRBJ1-2; size: NA; V: TRBV20-1; CDR3: CSATNGGQGIYGYTF; DNA: TGCAGTGCTACCAATGGGGGACAGGGGATCTATGGCTACACCTTC
D: NA; J: TRBJ2-1; size: many; V: TRBV20-1; CDR3: CSARDSVDNEQFF; DNA: TGCAGTGCTAGAGATTCCGTGGACAATGAGCAGTTCTTC
D: NA; J: TRBJ1-6; size: few; V: TRBV21-1; CDR3: CASPPLSSRPHSPLHF; DNA: TGTGCCAGCCCTCCGCTCTCGTCCAGACCCCATTCACCCCTCCACTTT
D: NA; J: TRBJ1-1; size: few; V: TRBV6-5; CDR3: CASTQNRATEAFF; DNA: TGTGCCAGCACCCAGAACAGGGCCACTGAAGCTTTCTTT
D: NA; J: TRBJ2-7; size: few; V: TRBV6-2/TRBV6-3; CDR3: CASSYSHRGGDEQYF; DNA: TGTGCCAGCAGTTACTCGCACAGGGGGGGCGATGAGCAGTACTTC
D: NA; J: TRBJ1-6; size: few; V: TRBV7-9; CDR3: CASNYIDSYNSPLHF; DNA: TGTGCCAGCAACTACATTGACTCCTATAATTCACCCCTCCACTTT
D: NA; J: TRBJ1-1; size: NA; V: TRBV20-1; CDR3: CSARPGGGEGNTEAFF; DNA: TGCAGTGCTAGACCCGGTGGCGGGGAGGGGAACACTGAAGCTTTCTTT
D: TRBD1; J: TRBJ1-1; size: few; V: TRBV12-3/TRBV12-4; CDR3: CASSPDRANTEAFF; DNA: TGTGCCAGCAGCCCGGACAGGGCGAACACTGAAGCTTTCTTT